The 23 T cell receptor beta chains given below trace back to one sample, sequenced in a study of OX40 agonist ivuxolimab in advanced cancers. The data were produced by immunoSEQ multiplex PCR, yet TCRdb's version contains in-frame clones alone and is incomplete. The sample has roughly 73,000 clones, around nine tenths seen once; the top ten hold 2% to 2.5%. The material sequenced was CD4+ or CD8+ T cells sorted from blood, taken in a trial of the OX40 agonist ivuxolimab. The origin of the receptors is an adult with an advanced solid tumor such as melanoma, head and neck, liver or kidney cancer.

This clone was detected once. This chain uses TRBV19 with TRBJ2-7; TRBD2 might be the D (5 bases). With 2 bases removed from V and 7 bases from J, the gap between germline ends came to 12 bases. Germline loops: CDR1 LNHDA, CDR2 SQIVND (reference sequence). The CDR3 runs 13 residues. The CDR3 sequence is CASSIIGRGEQYF. In nucleotides, the CDR3 is TGTGCCAGTAGTATAATCGGAAGAGGGGAGCAGTACTTC. The full variable domain, its missing parts supplied by reference TRBV19 and TRBJ2-7, is DGGITQSPKYLFRKEGQNVTLSCEQNLNHDAMYWYRQDPGQGLRLIYYSQIVNDFQKGDIAEGYSVSREKKESFPLTVTSAQKNPTAFYLCASSIIGRGEQYFGPGTRLTVT.

The chain combines TRBV6-6 with TRBJ2-1, with no clear D. CDR1 is MNHNY, CDR2 SVGAGI, per germline (reference sequence). The length of the CDR3 is 12 residues. V was trimmed by 2 bases and J by 12 bases, leaving 11 bases between them. In nucleotides, the CDR3 is TGTGCCAGCAGTTACGGCTCCCGTCGGCAGTTCTTC. Its translation is CASSYGSRRQFF.

The CDR3 DNA follows: TGTGCCAGCAAGGCCGTGGCCTACGAGCAGTACTTC. Protein product: CASKAVAYEQYF. This chain uses TRBV28 with TRBJ2-7; no reliable D call. The germline gives CDR1 MDHEN, CDR2 SYDVKM. V lost 7 bases and J lost 2, with 9 bases in between. The CDR3 consists of 12 residues.

The V and J genes are TRBV5-5 and TRBJ2-6, with D tentatively TRBD2 (6 bases). Between the trimmed V and J ends, which lost 0 bases and 4 bases, there was a span of 11 bases. CDR3 length: 16 amino acids. Germline-derived CDR1 and CDR2 are SGHKS and YYEKEE (reference sequence). This CDR3 is CASSLVGSGGANVLTF. In DNA, the CDR3 is TGTGCCAGCAGCTTGGTGGGTAGCGGCGGGGCCAACGTCCTGACTTTC.

This chain links TRBV11-2 with TRBJ2-2; 8 bases map to TRBD2. This CDR3 comprises 16 residues. Unmatched junction bases numbered 5, after V lost 1 base and J lost 4 bases. Germline loops: CDR1 SGHAT, CDR2 FQNNGV. CDR3 in DNA: TGTGCCAGCAGCTTAGCGGCCGGGACTAGCACCGGGGAGCTGTTTTTT. Protein: CASSLAAGTSTGELFF.

About this clone: Other DNA sequences within the sample encode an identical CDR3. This rearrangement joins TRBV2 to TRBJ2-2; no clear D. The CDR3 contains 13 residues. Trimming took off 3 bases at V and 6 bases at J, with 8 bases between the two ends. Germline V CDR1 and CDR2: SNHLY, FYNNEI. The DNA for the CDR3 is TGTGCCAGCAGTGAGTTGGGGTCCGGGGAGCTGTTTTTT. Translation gives CASSELGSGELFF.

The chain combines TRBV7-2 with TRBJ2-7; a weak D match, TRBD2 (6 bases). Germline CDR1 reads SGHTA; CDR2 reads FQGNSA. The CDR3 contains 14 residues. The germline V and J ends were trimmed by 3 bases and 0 bases, with 9 bases remaining between them. The CDR3 is CASSLGLASYEQYF. The CDR3 DNA reads TGTGCCAGCAGCTTGGGACTGGCCTCCTACGAGCAGTACTTC. Filled out from reference TRBV7-2 and TRBJ2-7, the complete variable domain reads GAGVSQSPSNKVTEKGKDVELRCDPISGHTALYWYRQSLGQGLEFLIYFQGNSAPDKSGLPSDRFSAERTGGSVSTLTIQRTQQEDSAVYLCASSLGLASYEQYFGPGTRLTVT.

The sample holds a few counts of this clone. Other DNA sequences of this sample code for an identical CDR3. The V gene is TRBV5-6, the J gene TRBJ1-2; 7 bases line up with TRBD1. There are 14 residues in the CDR3. The ends lost 2 bases at V and 3 bases at J; junction bases unmatched: 4. CDR1 is SGHDT, CDR2 YYEEEE, per germline. Here the CDR3 reads CASSFPGGDYGYTF. The DNA for the CDR3 is TGTGCCAGCAGCTTCCCAGGGGGAGACTATGGCTACACCTTC.

The V gene is TRBV28, the J gene TRBJ1-1; D remains unclear. The V end lost 7 bases, the J end lost 8 bases, and 14 bases lay between the germline ends. Germline CDR1 MDHEN, CDR2 SYDVKM. The CDR3 loop spans 12 amino acids. CDR3 sequence: CASNLREKEAFF. The CDR3 region has the DNA TGTGCCAGCAACCTCCGGGAGAAGGAAGCTTTCTTT. Based on the CDR3 plus reference TRBV28 and TRBJ1-1, the full variable domain is DVKVTQSSRYLVKRTGEKVFLECVQDMDHENMFWYRQDPGLGLRLIYFSYDVKMKEKGDIPEGYSVSREKKERFSLILESASTNQTSMYLCASNLREKEAFFGQGTRLTVV.

The J gene is TRBJ1-6, the V gene TRBV7-3, with TRBD1 as a possible D gene (6 bases). The V end was cut by 2 bases, the J end by 10 bases, with 12 bases between. In germline, CDR1 is SGHTA, CDR2 FQGTGA. This CDR3 contains 14 residues. CDR3 in amino acids: CASSLVDSGSPLHF. The CDR3 DNA reads as TGTGCCAGCAGCTTAGTGGACAGTGGGTCACCCCTCCACTTT.

V usage is TRBV28 and J usage is TRBJ2-7; TRBD1 might be the D (5 bases). Looked up from germline, CDR1 is MDHEN and CDR2 is SYDVKM. Between the trimmed V and J ends, which lost 7 bases and 0 bases, there was a span of 16 bases. There are 15 residues in the CDR3. The DNA for the CDR3 is TGTGCCAGCAATTCCCCCGGACATTTCTCCTACGAGCAGTACTTC. It is translated as CASNSPGHFSYEQYF. The full variable domain, with the rest looked up from reference TRBV28 and TRBJ2-7, is DVKVTQSSRYLVKRTGEKVFLECVQDMDHENMFWYRQDPGLGLRLIYFSYDVKMKEKGDIPEGYSVSREKKERFSLILESASTNQTSMYLCASNSPGHFSYEQYFGPGTRLTVT.

The CDR3 DNA reads as TGTGCCAGCAGTTTAACGGGGACCTATGGCTACACCTTC. It translates to CASSLTGTYGYTF. This chain connects TRBV28 to TRBJ1-2; maybe TRBD1 (5 bases). CDR3 length: 13 residues. Germline values: CDR1 MDHEN, CDR2 SYDVKM. The germline V and J ends were trimmed by 2 bases and 4 bases, with 8 bases remaining between them.

The chain is built from TRBV10-2 and TRBJ2-7; D tentatively reads TRBD1 or TRBD2 (6 bases each). V lost 0 bases, J lost 7 bases, and 16 bases lay in between. This CDR3 is built from 15 residues. Germline values: CDR1 WSHSY, CDR2 SAAADI. CDR3 nucleotides: TGCGCCAGCAGTGAGTCAGGGGGACTGTCGGGGGAGCAGTACTTC. Protein product: CASSESGGLSGEQYF.

This chain joins TRBV10-3 and TRBJ2-3; D is unclear. This CDR3 region has 16 residues. V lost 3 bases and J lost 5, with 18 bases in between. The germline V gene encodes CDR1 ENHRY and CDR2 SYGVKD. The CDR3 reads CAISDRVSHGLDTQYF. The CDR3 bases are TGTGCCATCAGTGACCGGGTGTCCCACGGCCTAGATACGCAGTATTTT.

In DNA, the CDR3 is TGTGCCAGCAGCCCCGAAGCTGCTAGCACAGATACGCAGTATTTT. Amino acids: CASSPEAASTDTQYF. The rearrangement joins TRBV7-9 to TRBJ2-3; D uncertain. Between the trimmed V and J ends, which lost 5 bases and 0 bases, there was a span of 12 bases. This CDR3 is 15 amino acids long. Germline V CDR1 and CDR2: SEHNR, FQNEAQ (reference sequence).

The rearrangement joins TRBV7-2 to TRBJ1-5; possible D gene TRBD1, 6 bases. Trimming removed 2 bases from V and 6 bases from J, with 14 bases in between. Germline CDR1 reads SGHTA; CDR2 reads FQGNSA. CDR3 size: 15 residues. CDR3 DNA sequence: TGTGCCAGCAGCTTAAGGAGGGGGGGCGGTCAGCCCCAGCATTTT. Its translation is CASSLRRGGGQPQHF.

The genes are TRBV10-1 and TRBJ2-7; D possibly corresponds to TRBD2 (6 bases). The V gene's germline CDR1 is WNHNN and CDR2 SYGVQD (reference sequence). V gave up 0 bases and J gave up 4 bases, with 13 bases separating them. The CDR3 contains 15 residues. Written as DNA, the CDR3 is TGCGCCAGCAGTGAGTCTTCGGGAGCGAGTTACGAGCAGTACTTC. Translation: CASSESSGASYEQYF.

This clone showed up just once. The chain combines TRBV15 with TRBJ1-3; a weak D match, TRBD1 (5 bases). CDR3 length equals 14 residues. Trimming removed 5 bases at V and 4 bases at J, with 12 bases between. Germline V gives CDR1 LNHNV, CDR2 YYDKDF (reference sequence). CDR3 residues: CATSPGGEGNTIYF. The DNA for the CDR3 is TGTGCCACCAGCCCCGGGGGAGAAGGAAACACCATATATTTT.

This clone was counted once. V usage is TRBV7-9 and J usage is TRBJ1-1; D not resolved. The germline CDR1 and CDR2 sequences are SEHNR and FQNEAQ (reference sequence). The CDR3 is 15 amino acids. Between the trimmed V and J ends, which lost 5 bases and 1 base, there was a span of 14 bases. The CDR3 DNA reads as TGTGCCAGCAGCCATAACCTAGTAGGGAACACTGAAGCTTTCTTT. Translated: CASSHNLVGNTEAFF.

This sequence joins TRBV6-5 and TRBJ2-5; D remains ambiguous. The germline gives CDR1 MNHEY, CDR2 SVGAGI. Trimming stripped 0 bases from V and 4 bases from J, with 6 bases between. The CDR3 is 13 amino acids. The CDR3 region is CASSYSIRETQYF. The CDR3 region has the DNA TGTGCCAGCAGTTACTCGATTCGAGAGACCCAGTACTTC.

V is TRBV5-4 and J is TRBJ2-1; 8 nucleotides align to TRBD2. The trim removed 4 bases at V and 11 bases at J, leaving 5 bases unmatched. This CDR3 comprises 12 residues. CDR1 is SGHNT, CDR2 YYREEE, per germline (reference sequence). The DNA of the CDR3 is TGTGCCAGCAGCATTTGGACTAGCAAGCAGTTCTTC. Residues: CASSIWTSKQFF.

The rearrangement uses TRBV5-4 and TRBJ2-6; tentatively, D is TRBD1 (7 bases). Germline CDR1 reads SGHNT; CDR2 reads YYREEE (reference sequence). The germline V and J ends were trimmed by 4 bases and 4 bases, with 21 bases remaining between them. This CDR3 contains 18 residues. The CDR3 protein is CASSPWRGRSPGANVLTF. Here the CDR3 DNA reads TGTGCCAGCAGCCCGTGGAGGGGGCGCTCCCCCGGGGCCAACGTCCTGACTTTC.

The chain employs TRBV5-1 and TRBJ2-3; TRBD1 is a possible D gene (6 bases). This CDR3 spans 14 amino acids. CDR1 SGHRS and CDR2 YFSETQ come from the germline V gene. The V end was cut by 5 bases, the J end by 2 bases, with 12 bases between. This CDR3 is CASRRGWDTDTQYF. In DNA, the CDR3 is TGCGCCAGCAGGAGGGGGTGGGACACAGATACGCAGTATTTT.